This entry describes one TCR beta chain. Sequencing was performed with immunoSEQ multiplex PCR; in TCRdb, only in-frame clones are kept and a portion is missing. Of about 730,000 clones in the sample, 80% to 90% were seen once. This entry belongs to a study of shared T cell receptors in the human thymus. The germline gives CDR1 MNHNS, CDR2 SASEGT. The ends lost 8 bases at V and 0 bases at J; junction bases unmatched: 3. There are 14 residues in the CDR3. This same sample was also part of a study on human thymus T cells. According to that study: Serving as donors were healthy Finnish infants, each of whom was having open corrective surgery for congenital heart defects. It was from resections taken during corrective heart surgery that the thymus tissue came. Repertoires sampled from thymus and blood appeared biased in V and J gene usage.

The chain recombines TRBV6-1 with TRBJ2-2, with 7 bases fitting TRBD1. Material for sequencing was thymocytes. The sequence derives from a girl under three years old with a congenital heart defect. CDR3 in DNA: TGTGCCAGCTCCGGGACAGCGAACACCGGGGAGCTGTTTTTT. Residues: CASSGTANTGELFF.